The 2 T cell receptor beta chains given below trace back to one sample, sequenced in a study of cytomegalovirus exposure and HLA in healthy donors. Clones were sequenced by immunoSEQ multiplex PCR, and TCRdb holds only the in-frame ones, with some missing. Here the sample spans roughly 300,000 clones, around 87% being singletons. Sequencing was carried out using PBMCs. The receptors come from a woman younger than 35 in good health and CMV-seronegative.

As regards this clone: In the same sample, other DNA sequences code for this CDR3. J is TRBJ1-1 and V is TRBV29-1; D might be TRBD1 (6 bases). Germline V gives CDR1 SQVTM, CDR2 ANQGSEA. The V and J ends lost 1 base and 1 base respectively, with 10 bases between them. CDR3 length: 14 residues. The CDR3 protein is CSVEVAGANTEAFF. The DNA for the CDR3 is TGCAGCGTTGAAGTGGCGGGGGCGAACACTGAAGCTTTCTTT. Variable domain in full (rest from reference TRBV29-1 and TRBJ1-1): SAVISQKPSRDICQRGTSLTIQCQVDSQVTMMFWYRQQPGQSLTLIATANQGSEATYESGFVIDKFPISRPNLTFSTLTVSNMSPEDSSIYLCSVEVAGANTEAFFGQGTRLTVV.

The chain couples TRBV5-4 to TRBJ2-1; TRBD2 aligns across 7 bases. Germline CDR1 and CDR2: SGHNT and YYREEE (reference sequence). V shed 3 bases, J shed 4 bases, and the junction held 7 bases outside the gene matches. The CDR3 covers 15 residues. The CDR3 spells CASSYPSGGYNEQFF. The CDR3 region has the DNA TGTGCCAGCAGCTACCCTTCGGGGGGATACAATGAGCAGTTCTTC.